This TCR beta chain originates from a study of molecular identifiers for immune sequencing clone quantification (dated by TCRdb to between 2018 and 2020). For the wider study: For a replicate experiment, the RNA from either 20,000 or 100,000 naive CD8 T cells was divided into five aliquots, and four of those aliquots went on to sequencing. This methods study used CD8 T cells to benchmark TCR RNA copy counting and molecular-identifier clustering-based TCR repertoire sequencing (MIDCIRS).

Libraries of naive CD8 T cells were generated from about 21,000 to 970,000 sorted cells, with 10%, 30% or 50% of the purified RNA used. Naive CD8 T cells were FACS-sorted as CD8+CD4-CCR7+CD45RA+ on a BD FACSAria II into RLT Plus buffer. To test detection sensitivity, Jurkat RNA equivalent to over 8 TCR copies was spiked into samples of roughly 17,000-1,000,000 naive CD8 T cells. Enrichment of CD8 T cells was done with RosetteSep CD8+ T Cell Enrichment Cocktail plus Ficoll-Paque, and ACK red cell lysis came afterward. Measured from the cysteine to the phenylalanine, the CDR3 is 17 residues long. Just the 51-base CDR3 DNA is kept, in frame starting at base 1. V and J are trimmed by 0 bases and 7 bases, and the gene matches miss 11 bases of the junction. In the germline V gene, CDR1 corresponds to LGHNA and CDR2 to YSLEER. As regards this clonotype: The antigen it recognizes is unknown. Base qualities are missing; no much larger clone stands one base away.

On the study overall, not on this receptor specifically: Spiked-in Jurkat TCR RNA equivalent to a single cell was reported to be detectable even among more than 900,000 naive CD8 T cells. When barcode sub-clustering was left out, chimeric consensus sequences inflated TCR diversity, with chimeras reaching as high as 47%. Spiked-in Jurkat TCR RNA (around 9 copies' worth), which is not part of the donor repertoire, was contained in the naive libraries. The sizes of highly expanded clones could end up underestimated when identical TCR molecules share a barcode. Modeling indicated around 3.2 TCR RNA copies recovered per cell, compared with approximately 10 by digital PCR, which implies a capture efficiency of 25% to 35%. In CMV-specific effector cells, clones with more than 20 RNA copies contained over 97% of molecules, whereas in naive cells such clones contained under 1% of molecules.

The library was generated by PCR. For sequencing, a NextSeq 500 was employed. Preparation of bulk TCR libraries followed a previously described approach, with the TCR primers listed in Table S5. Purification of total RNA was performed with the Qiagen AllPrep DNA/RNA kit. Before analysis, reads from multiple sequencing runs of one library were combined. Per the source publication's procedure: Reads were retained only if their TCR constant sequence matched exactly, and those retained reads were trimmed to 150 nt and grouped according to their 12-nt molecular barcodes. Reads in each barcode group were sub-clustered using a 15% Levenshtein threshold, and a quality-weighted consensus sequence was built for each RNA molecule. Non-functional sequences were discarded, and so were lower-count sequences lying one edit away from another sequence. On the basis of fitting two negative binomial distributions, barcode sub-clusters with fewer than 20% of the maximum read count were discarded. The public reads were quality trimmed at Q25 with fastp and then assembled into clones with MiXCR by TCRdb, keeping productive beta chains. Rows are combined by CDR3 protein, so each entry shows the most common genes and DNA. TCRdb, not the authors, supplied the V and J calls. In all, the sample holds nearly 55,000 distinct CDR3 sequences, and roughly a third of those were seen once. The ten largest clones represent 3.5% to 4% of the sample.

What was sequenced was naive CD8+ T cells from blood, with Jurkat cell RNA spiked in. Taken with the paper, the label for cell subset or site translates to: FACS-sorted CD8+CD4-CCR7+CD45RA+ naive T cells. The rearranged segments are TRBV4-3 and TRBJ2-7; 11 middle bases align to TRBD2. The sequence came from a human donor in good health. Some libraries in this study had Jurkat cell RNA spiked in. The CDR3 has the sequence CASSQELTSGNLGEQYF. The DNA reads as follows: TGCGCCAGCAGCCAAGAACTGACTAGCGGGAACCTTGGGGAGCAGTACTTC.